This record looks at one T cell receptor (beta chain) sequence and its context. The data stem from a study of cytomegalovirus exposure and HLA in healthy donors. This CDR3 spans 15 amino acids. The ends lost 0 bases at V and 8 bases at J; junction bases unmatched: 6. Germline CDR1 reads SNHLY; CDR2 reads FYNNEI. The PCR used 60 Vbeta and 13 Jbeta primers. Assay used: immunoSEQ multiplex PCR; TCRdb lists only in-frame clones, some missing. The data contain 100,000 or so clones, roughly 79% of them seen just once; the ten biggest clones take up around 1.3%. Sequenced material: PBMCs. The sequence came from a man aged 35 to 55 in good health and CMV-seronegative. The chain uses TRBV2 and TRBJ2-1; TRBD2 matches at 8 bases. The CDR3 loop reads CASSEAGGAIYEQFF. The DNA for the CDR3 is TGTGCCAGCAGTGAAGCCGGGGGGGCTATCTATGAGCAGTTCTTC. The complete variable domain, with remaining parts taken from reference TRBV2 and TRBJ2-1, reads EPEVTQTPSHQVTQMGQEVILRCVPISNHLYFYWYRQILGQKVEFLVSFYNNEISEKSEIFDDQFSVERPDGSNFTLKIRSTKLEDSAMYFCASSEAGGAIYEQFFGPGTRLTVL.